These T cell receptor beta chains were read from a single sample in a study of blood T cell repertoires in COVID-19. Assay: immunoSEQ multiplex PCR; the TCRdb copy retains only in-frame clones and omits some. The table has fewer than 100,000 clones, 75% to 95% seen once. The sample consisted of peripheral blood. The receptors here all came from a woman older than 75 with acute or convalescent COVID-19. The CDR3 runs from the conserved cysteine through the conserved F or W. The D gene is left open where the match is weak. The listing skips clone size in some rows; elsewhere it reads once, few, many or a size class.

J: TRBJ2-3
size: NA
D: TRBD2
length: 15
V: TRBV29-1
DNA: TGCAGCGTCGCGGGGGGGGGAAGAGGCGCAGATACGCAGTATTTT
CDR3: CSVAGGGRGADTQYF

J: TRBJ2-3
size: NA
D: TRBD1
length: 14
V: TRBV5-6
DNA: TGTGCCAGCAGCGGGACAGGTTGGGAAGATACGCAGTATTTT
CDR3: CASSGTGWEDTQYF

J: TRBJ1-1
size: NA
D: NA
length: 14
V: TRBV7-9
DNA: TGTGCCAGCAGCTGGGAGGGGGGATCCGCTGAAGCTTTCTTT
CDR3: CASSWEGGSAEAFF

J: TRBJ2-7
size: NA
D: NA
length: 13
V: TRBV11-1
DNA: TGTGCCAGCAGCGTTGGGCCCACCTACGAGCAGTACTTC
CDR3: CASSVGPTYEQYF

J: TRBJ2-7
size: NA
D: TRBD2
length: 13
V: TRBV2
DNA: TGTGCCAGCCTCCGGCGGGAGGGCGGTGAGCAGTACTTC
CDR3: CASLRREGGEQYF

J: TRBJ2-7
size: NA
D: NA
length: 14
V: TRBV19
DNA: TGTGCCAGTAGTACCCCGGGACAAGCCTACGAGCAGTACTTC
CDR3: CASSTPGQAYEQYF

J: TRBJ1-5
size: NA
D: NA
length: 14
V: TRBV19
DNA: TGTGCCAGTAGTATCCGGGACAACAATCAGCCCCAGCATTTT
CDR3: CASSIRDNNQPQHF

J: TRBJ2-4
size: NA
D: TRBD1
length: 15
V: TRBV5-4
DNA: TGTGCCAGCAGCTTGGATGGGGGACAGAAAAACATTCAGTACTTC
CDR3: CASSLDGGQKNIQYF

J: TRBJ2-4
size: NA
D: NA
length: 14
V: TRBV18
DNA: TGTGCCAGCTCACCGCCGGGTCACAAAAACATTCAGTACTTC
CDR3: CASSPPGHKNIQYF

J: TRBJ1-5
size: NA
D: NA
length: 15
V: TRBV7-9
DNA: TGTGCCAGCAGCTTTCAGGGAGGCGGGAATCAGCCCCAGCATTTT
CDR3: CASSFQGGGNQPQHF

J: TRBJ2-5
size: NA
D: TRBD2
length: 15
V: TRBV5-4
DNA: TGTGCCAGCAGCTCAGTCGGACTAGCGCAAGAGACCCAGTACTTC
CDR3: CASSSVGLAQETQYF

J: TRBJ2-7
size: NA
D: TRBD2
length: 14
V: TRBV7-2
DNA: TGTGCCAGCAGCTTAGGCGGGGGAAACTACGAGCAGTACTTC
CDR3: CASSLGGGNYEQYF

J: TRBJ2-7
size: NA
D: TRBD2
length: 13
V: TRBV7-2
DNA: TGTGCCAGCAGCCTGCGGAGGGAGGGCGAGCAGTACTTC
CDR3: CASSLRREGEQYF

J: TRBJ2-1
size: few
D: TRBD2
length: 18
V: TRBV19
DNA: TGTGCCAGTACGGTTGCTAGCGGGGGGGCAAGGGTATTGTATGAGCAGTTCTTC
CDR3: CASTVASGGARVLYEQFF

J: TRBJ2-1
size: NA
D: TRBD2
length: 15
V: TRBV5-6
DNA: TGTGCCAGCAGCTTCAGCGGGGGGGTCTACAATGAGCAGTTCTTC
CDR3: CASSFSGGVYNEQFF

J: TRBJ2-5
size: NA
D: NA
length: 14
V: TRBV10-3
DNA: TGTGCCATCAGTGAGTCGACAGAAGAAGAGACCCAGTACTTC
CDR3: CAISESTEEETQYF

J: TRBJ1-2
size: NA
D: NA
length: 13
V: TRBV10-3
DNA: TGTGCCACTATGTCAGGGGTCGACTATGGCTACACCTTC
CDR3: CATMSGVDYGYTF

J: TRBJ1-1
size: NA
D: NA
length: 14
V: TRBV7-9
DNA: TGTGCCAGCAGCCAGCGGACAGTGAACACTGAAGCTTTCTTT
CDR3: CASSQRTVNTEAFF

J: TRBJ2-5
size: NA
D: TRBD2
length: 16
V: TRBV7-6
DNA: TGTGCCAGCAGCTTAGGACTAGCGGGGGGGCCTGAGACCCAGTACTTC
CDR3: CASSLGLAGGPETQYF

J: TRBJ1-1
size: NA
D: NA
length: 13
V: TRBV18
DNA: TGTGCCAGCTCACCAAGGAGGTCCACTGAAGCTTTCTTT
CDR3: CASSPRRSTEAFF

J: TRBJ1-5
size: NA
D: TRBD1
length: 15
V: TRBV4-1
DNA: TGCGCCAGCAGCCAGGGGGGACAGAGCAATCAGCCCCAGCATTTT
CDR3: CASSQGGQSNQPQHF

J: TRBJ1-4
size: NA
D: NA
length: 15
V: TRBV19
DNA: TGTGCCAGTACCAAATCACAGGACAGTGGAGAAAAACTGTTTTTT
CDR3: CASTKSQDSGEKLFF

J: TRBJ2-3
size: NA
D: TRBD2
length: 15
V: TRBV4-1
DNA: TGCGCCAGCAGCTGGGCGGGGGGAGGCACAGATACGCAGTATTTT
CDR3: CASSWAGGGTDTQYF

J: TRBJ1-2
size: NA
D: NA
length: 13
V: TRBV27
DNA: TGTGCCAGCAGTTTAGAAGGGAGTGGTGGCTACACCTTC
CDR3: CASSLEGSGGYTF